The 5 T cell receptor beta chains below were found in one sample sequenced in a study of cytomegalovirus exposure and HLA in healthy donors. The PCR ran on 60 Vbeta and 13 Jbeta primers. The protocol was immunoSEQ multiplex PCR, while the TCRdb copy is restricted to in-frame clones and leaves out a portion. The table has 120,000 to 150,000 clones, about four fifths seen once. What was sequenced was PBMCs. The receptor set was obtained from a man in his forties in good health and CMV-seropositive.

This clone was seen more than once but under ten times. The chain joins TRBV7-6 to TRBJ1-3; D unresolved. V was shortened by 5 bases and J by 0 bases, with 11 bases between the two germline ends. This CDR3 comprises 15 residues. In germline, CDR1 is SGHVS, CDR2 FNYEAQ. CDR3 nucleotide sequence: TGTGCCAGCAGCCTCGGTTCCTTCTCTGGAAACACCATATATTTT. As protein: CASSLGSFSGNTIYF.

The chain carries TRBV7-8 and TRBJ2-5; possible D gene TRBD1, 6 bases. The germline V and J ends were trimmed by 2 bases and 4 bases, with 11 bases remaining between them. Germline CDR1 is SGHVS and CDR2 is FQNEAQ. The CDR3 contains 14 residues. The CDR3 DNA reads as TGTGCCAGCAGCTTACGGGACACATTAGAGACCCAGTACTTC. The encoded protein is CASSLRDTLETQYF.

The CDR3 nucleotides are TGTGCCAGCAGGTCGGGACAGGGGATTTCCTACGAGCAGTACTTC. Its translation: CASRSGQGISYEQYF. The chain couples TRBV11-2 to TRBJ2-7; 10 bases fit TRBD1. This CDR3 contains 15 residues. The germline CDR1 and CDR2 sequences are SGHAT and FQNNGV. V lost 6 bases to trimming and J lost 1 base; unmatched junction nucleotides: 6.

The J gene is TRBJ1-3, the V gene TRBV5-4, with 7 bases fitting TRBD1. Looked up from germline, CDR1 is SGHNT and CDR2 is YYREEE (reference sequence). The CDR3 spans 17 residues. With V trimmed by 4 bases and J by 0 bases, 10 bases remained unmatched. The CDR3 is CASSQLGQAVSGNTIYF. CDR3 sequence (DNA): TGTGCCAGCAGCCAACTAGGACAGGCAGTCTCTGGAAACACCATATATTTT. Variable domain in full (rest from reference TRBV5-4 and TRBJ1-3): ETGVTQSPTHLIKTRGQQVTLRCSSQSGHNTVSWYQQALGQGPQFIFQYYREEENGRGNFPPRFSGLQFPNYSSELNVNALELDDSALYLCASSQLGQAVSGNTIYFGEGSWLTVV.

The CDR3 is CAWSRGDLGWTEAFF. CDR3 sequence (DNA): TGTGCCTGGAGTCGCGGGGATTTAGGATGGACTGAAGCTTTCTTT. The J gene is TRBJ1-1, the V gene TRBV30, with D hard to call. Germline V gene data show CDR1 as GTSNPN and CDR2 as SVGIG (reference sequence). CDR3 length: 15 residues. Trimming left V 2 bases short and J 5 bases short, with 18 bases between.